This is a list of T cell receptor beta chains from one sample in a study of CD8+ T cells in alopecia areata. Clones were sequenced by immunoSEQ multiplex PCR, and TCRdb holds only the in-frame ones, with some missing. The sample has about 150,000 clones; 47% are singletons. Sequenced sample: CD4+ T cells sorted from blood. The receptors originated from a human donor with alopecia areata. The CDR3 runs from the conserved cysteine through the conserved F or W. A D gene is named only where the DNA matches it firmly. Clone size appears in some rows only: once, few, many, or a class for an expanded clone.

TRBJ1-2 - TRBV4-2 - CASSQEWMRNRGYTF TGTGCCAGCAGCCAAGAGTGGATGCGGAACAGGGGCTACACCTTC
TRBJ2-5 - TRBV5-1 - CASKIRVEETQYF TGCGCCAGTAAGATCAGGGTAGAAGAGACCCAGTACTTC
TRBJ1-1 - TRBV11-1 - CASSLSPSGTEAFF TGTGCCAGCAGCCTCTCACCCTCGGGAACTGAAGCTTTCTTT
TRBJ1-4 - TRBV9 - CASSVGQEPPRGLFF TGTGCCAGCAGCGTAGGTCAAGAACCACCGCGGGGTCTGTTTTTT
TRBJ2-7 - TRBV7-9 TRBD1 CASSSGGSLYEQYF TGTGCCAGCAGCTCAGGGGGATCACTCTACGAGCAGTACTTC
TRBJ1-2 - TRBV14 - CASSQVQGYGYTF TGTGCCAGCAGCCAAGTTCAGGGCTATGGCTACACCTTC
TRBJ2-7 - TRBV21-1 - CASSKDGYTYEQYF TGTGCCAGCAGCAAAGATGGCTACACCTACGAGCAGTACTTC
TRBJ2-5 - TRBV29-1 TRBD1 CSTGQGVGETQYF TGCAGCACTGGACAGGGAGTCGGGGAGACCCAGTACTTC
TRBJ2-1 - TRBV5-1 - CASVFDNEQFF TGCGCCAGCGTCTTTGACAATGAGCAGTTCTTC
TRBJ2-7 - TRBV30 - CAWGSGPYEQYF TGTGCCTGGGGTAGCGGACCGTACGAGCAGTACTTC
TRBJ2-3 - TRBV28 - CASSSGQSVHF TGTGCCAGCAGTTCCGGACAGTCCGTCCATTTT
TRBJ2-1 - TRBV29-1 TRBD1 CSVGRGLPGQGWSGNEQFF TGCAGCGTTGGACGGGGGCTCCCGGGACAGGGTTGGAGTGGCAATGAGCAGTTCTTC
TRBJ2-3 - TRBV7-3 TRBD2 CASSDSGSGADTQYF TGTGCCAGCAGCGATAGCGGGAGTGGCGCAGATACGCAGTATTTT
TRBJ2-1 few TRBV7-3 - CASSPSSGEYNEQFF TGTGCCAGCAGCCCGTCATCGGGAGAGTACAATGAGCAGTTCTTC
TRBJ1-5 - TRBV29-1 TRBD1 CSVGTGGTNQPQHF TGCAGCGTCGGAACAGGGGGAACAAATCAGCCCCAGCATTTT
TRBJ2-7 - TRBV27 - CASSLGTNYEQYF TGTGCCAGCAGTTTAGGGACAAACTACGAGCAGTACTTC
TRBJ1-3 - TRBV11-2 - CASSLVTGVSGNTIYF TGTGCCAGCAGCTTAGTCACAGGAGTCTCTGGAAACACCATATATTTT
TRBJ2-5 few TRBV10-3 - CAISGVKEETQYF TGTGCCATCAGTGGAGTTAAAGAAGAGACCCAGTACTTC
TRBJ1-2 - TRBV30 TRBD1 CAWSEMTGDYGYTF TGTGCCTGGAGTGAGATGACAGGGGACTATGGCTACACCTTC
TRBJ1-5 once TRBV2 - CASSTDLNQPQHF TGTGCCAGCAGTACAGATCTCAATCAGCCCCAGCATTTT
TRBJ1-2 few TRBV30 TRBD1 CAWSVETGWDGGYTF TGTGCCTGGAGTGTAGAGACAGGGTGGGATGGTGGCTACACCTTC
TRBJ2-3 few TRBV29-1 - CSVGGVDTQYF TGCAGCGTTGGGGGAGTAGATACGCAGTATTTT
TRBJ2-5 once TRBV15 - CATRPTLQETQYF TGTGCCACCAGACCCACCCTCCAAGAGACCCAGTACTTC
TRBJ2-5 - TRBV2 - CASQDEETQYF TGTGCCAGCCAGGACGAAGAGACCCAGTACTTC
TRBJ2-1 few TRBV11-2 TRBD2 CASRRLAKNEQFF TGTGCCAGCAGGCGACTAGCGAAGAATGAGCAGTTCTTC
TRBJ2-3 - TRBV28 - CASSAYNPAQYDTQYF TGTGCCAGCAGTGCCTACAACCCAGCCCAATACGATACGCAGTATTTT
TRBJ2-1 - TRBV29-1 TRBD1 CSVPGGGLNEQFF TGCAGCGTTCCAGGGGGCGGATTGAATGAGCAGTTCTTC
TRBJ2-7 - TRBV27 TRBD1 CASRGQGELSEQYF TGTGCCAGCCGGGGACAGGGGGAACTTAGCGAGCAGTACTTC
TRBJ2-5 once TRBV20-1 - CSAQTGETQYF TGCAGTGCGCAGACCGGAGAGACCCAGTACTTC